Below, 10 T cell receptor beta chains from the same sample are listed, as sequenced in a study of blood T cell repertoires in COVID-19. Measured with immunoSEQ multiplex PCR; TCRdb has only the in-frame clones, and not every one. Of more than 60,000 clones listed, around 76% were seen once; the top ten hold approximately 15%. The sequencing sample was made of peripheral blood. The receptors stem from a woman of 80 years or more with acute or convalescent COVID-19.

The gene calls are TRBV28 and TRBJ1-2; 7 bases align to TRBD1. The V segment lost 8 bases and the J segment 8 bases; nucleotides outside the gene matches: 5. The CDR3 is made up of 11 amino acids. Germline values: CDR1 MDHEN, CDR2 SYDVKM. The CDR3 reads CASGQAIGYTF. CDR3 DNA sequence: TGTGCCAGCGGACAGGCTATAGGCTACACCTTC.

The J gene is TRBJ2-2, the V gene TRBV5-1, with 11 bases matching TRBD2. The CDR3 is 16 amino acids. Germline V CDR1 and CDR2: SGHRS, YFSETQ. V lost 4 bases to trimming and J lost 4 bases; unmatched junction nucleotides: 6. The CDR3 DNA is TGCGCCAGCAGCGTGCTAGCGGGAGGTCGCACCGGGGAGCTGTTTTTT. Protein: CASSVLAGGRTGELFF.

V usage is TRBV7-8 and J usage is TRBJ1-4; 8 bases align to TRBD1. Germline values: CDR1 SGHVS, CDR2 FQNEAQ. Trimming took 1 base from V and 8 from J; bases not matched to a gene: 6. The CDR3 contains 15 residues. The CDR3 DNA follows: TGTGCCAGCAGCTTAGGCCAGGGGGCTTGGGAAAAACTGTTTTTT. Translating it yields CASSLGQGAWEKLFF.

The CDR3 spells CASSEGWRSKEQFF. The CDR3 DNA follows: TGTGCCAGCAGTGAAGGATGGAGGTCAAAGGAGCAGTTCTTC. The V call is TRBV6-1, the J call TRBJ2-1; tentative D call: TRBD2 (5 bases). Germline V CDR1 and CDR2: MNHNS, SASEGT. V lost 1 base to trimming and J lost 10 bases, with 14 bases between them. The CDR3 consists of 14 residues.

The V gene is TRBV24-1, the J gene TRBJ2-7, with 8 bases identical to TRBD2. V trimming: 7 bases; J trimming: 7 bases; junction bases outside the gene matches: 5. The CDR3 has 12 amino acids. Germline lookup yields CDR1 KGHDR and CDR2 SFDVKD. Here the CDR3 reads CATSLSGREQYF. For the CDR3, the DNA is TGTGCCACCAGCCTCAGCGGGAGAGAGCAGTACTTC.

This chain connects TRBV6-1 to TRBJ2-7, with D possibly matching TRBD1 (6 bases). The V gene lost 2 bases and the J gene lost 2 bases, with 13 bases spanning the gap. This CDR3 has 15 amino acids. Germline assignment: CDR1 MNHNS and CDR2 SASEGT. The CDR3 bases are TGTGCCAGCAGTGAAAACACAGGGAGCACCTACGAGCAGTACTTC. Translating gives CASSENTGSTYEQYF.

The rearrangement joins TRBV27 to TRBJ2-5, with TRBD2 matching 9 bases. This CDR3 has 17 amino acids. V lost 6 bases to trimming and J lost 4 bases; unmatched junction nucleotides: 15. Germline-derived CDR1 and CDR2 are MNHEY and SMNVEV (reference sequence). The CDR3 sequence: CASRDRPGTSSPETQYF. CDR3 sequence (DNA): TGTGCCAGCAGGGATCGACCAGGGACTAGCTCGCCAGAGACCCAGTACTTC.

The chain links TRBV5-1 to TRBJ1-4; possibly TRBD1 for D (6 bases). The V gene lost 0 bases and the J gene lost 7 bases, with 13 bases spanning the gap. This CDR3 is 15 amino acids long. CDR1 and CDR2 (germline): SGHRS, YFSETQ. CDR3 in DNA: TGCGCCAGCAGCTTGGGTGGGGGCGGCGGTGAAAAACTGTTTTTT. Amino acids: CASSLGGGGGEKLFF.

The J gene is TRBJ2-5, the V gene TRBV6-1; 7 bases fit TRBD2. Trimming at V came to 1 base and at J to 3 bases, leaving 2 bases not matched to a gene. CDR3 length: 14 amino acids. Germline V lookup: CDR1 MNHNS, CDR2 SASEGT. The CDR3 DNA reads as TGTGCCAGCAGTGAAGGGGAGGGTGAAGAGACCCAGTACTTC. This translates into CASSEGEGEETQYF.

The rearrangement uses TRBV5-4 and TRBJ2-2; TRBD1 matches at 10 bases. V lost 4 bases, J lost 6 bases, and 12 bases stayed unmatched. The germline V gene encodes CDR1 SGHNT and CDR2 YYREEE (reference sequence). The CDR3 has 17 amino acids. The CDR3 sequence: CASSPRYGGTGAGELFF. The CDR3 DNA sequence: TGTGCCAGCAGCCCGCGGTATGGGGGGACAGGGGCCGGGGAGCTGTTTTTT.